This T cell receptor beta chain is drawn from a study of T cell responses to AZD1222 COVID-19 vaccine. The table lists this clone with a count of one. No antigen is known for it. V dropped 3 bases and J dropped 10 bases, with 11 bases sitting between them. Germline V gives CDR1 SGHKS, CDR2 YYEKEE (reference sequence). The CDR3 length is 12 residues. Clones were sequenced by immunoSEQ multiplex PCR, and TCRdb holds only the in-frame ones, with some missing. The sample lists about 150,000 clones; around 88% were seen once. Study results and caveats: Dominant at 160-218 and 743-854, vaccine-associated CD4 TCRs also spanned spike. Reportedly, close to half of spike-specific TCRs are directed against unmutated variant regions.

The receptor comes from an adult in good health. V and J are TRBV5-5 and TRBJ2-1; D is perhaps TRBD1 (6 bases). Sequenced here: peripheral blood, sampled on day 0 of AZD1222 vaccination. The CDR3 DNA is TGTGCCAGCAGCTCATATGGGGGCGAGCAGTTCTTC. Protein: CASSSYGGEQFF.